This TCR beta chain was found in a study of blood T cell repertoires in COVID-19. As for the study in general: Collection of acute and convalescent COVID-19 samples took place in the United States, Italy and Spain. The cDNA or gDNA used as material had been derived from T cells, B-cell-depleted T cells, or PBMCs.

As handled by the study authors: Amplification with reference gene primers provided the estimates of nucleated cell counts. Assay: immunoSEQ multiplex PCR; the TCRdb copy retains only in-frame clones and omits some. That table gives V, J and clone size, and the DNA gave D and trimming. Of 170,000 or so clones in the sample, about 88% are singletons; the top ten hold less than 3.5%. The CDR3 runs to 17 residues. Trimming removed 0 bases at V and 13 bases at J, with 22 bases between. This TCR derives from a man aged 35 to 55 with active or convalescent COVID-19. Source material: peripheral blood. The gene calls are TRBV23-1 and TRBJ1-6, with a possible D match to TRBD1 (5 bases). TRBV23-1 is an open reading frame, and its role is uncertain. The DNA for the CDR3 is TGCGCCAGCAGTCAATCGATACAGGTCCGCGGAACCGCGCCCCTCCACTTT. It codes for CASSQSIQVRGTAPLHF.